The 30 T cell receptor beta chains in this list originate from one sample, sequenced in a study of blood T cell repertoires in COVID-19. Some clones are missing from TCRdb's copy, which holds only in-frame ones; the method was immunoSEQ multiplex PCR. Found here are about 410,000 clones, around nine tenths of them singletons; the top ten hold under 2%. Sequenced sample: peripheral blood. The receptors were sampled from a woman in her thirties or forties with COVID-19, enrolled during active disease.

This clone came up once. The rearrangement uses TRBV5-4 and TRBJ1-2; D is unresolved. The CDR3 is 16 amino acids. From germline, CDR1 is SGHNT and CDR2 YYREEE (reference sequence). V was clipped by 1 base and J by 8 bases, with 21 bases between them. The CDR3 DNA follows: TGTGCCAGCAGCTTGAGGAGTGGAGGTCCGGGAAGGGGCTACACCTTC. This translates into CASSLRSGGPGRGYTF.

V usage is TRBV6-5 and J usage is TRBJ1-3; D possibly corresponds to TRBD1 (6 bases). The ends were cut back, 6 bases at V and 8 bases at J, with 20 bases in the middle. The CDR3 loop spans 15 amino acids. CDR1 and CDR2 from the germline V gene are MNHEY and SVGAGI. The chain's CDR3 is CASRSPSQGLDTIYF. The CDR3 DNA reads TGTGCCAGCAGGAGCCCCTCGCAGGGGTTGGACACCATATATTTT.

Of note for this clone: The identical CDR3 is also encoded by other nucleotide sequences in the sample. CDR3 coding DNA: TGCGCCAGCAGCTTGCTACCCGCAGATACGCAGTATTTT. Protein product: CASSLLPADTQYF. The chain couples TRBV5-1 to TRBJ2-3; D unresolved. The CDR3 extends over 13 amino acids. V was shortened by 1 base and J by 4 bases, with 7 bases between the two germline ends. Germline assignment: CDR1 SGHRS and CDR2 YFSETQ.

The chain carries TRBV29-1 and TRBJ2-4; TRBD1 matches 10 bases. The CDR3 loop spans 15 amino acids. The germline V gene encodes CDR1 SQVTM and CDR2 ANQGSEA. J was trimmed by 0 bases and V by 6 bases; bases with no gene match: 5. CDR3 sequence: CSVRDRGAAKNIQYF. The CDR3 DNA is TGCAGCGTACGGGACAGGGGTGCAGCCAAAAACATTCAGTACTTC.

The chain joins TRBV19 to TRBJ1-5; 7 bases fit TRBD1. The germline V gene has CDR1 LNHDA and CDR2 SQIVND (reference sequence). CDR3 length: 18 residues. With 3 bases clipped from V and 7 bases from J, the junction kept 18 bases outside the gene matches. This CDR3 is CASSIPGRGGRGYQPQHF. In DNA form, the CDR3 reads TGTGCCAGTAGTATCCCGGGGAGAGGTGGCAGGGGGTACCAGCCCCAGCATTTT. The full variable domain, rest sourced from reference TRBV19 and TRBJ1-5, is DGGITQSPKYLFRKEGQNVTLSCEQNLNHDAMYWYRQDPGQGLRLIYYSQIVNDFQKGDIAEGYSVSREKKESFPLTVTSAQKNPTAFYLCASSIPGRGGRGYQPQHFGDGTRLSIL.

The chain is built from TRBV11-3 and TRBJ1-1; TRBD1 matches 8 bases. Per germline, CDR1 SGHNT and CDR2 YENEEA. This CDR3 region has 12 residues. V shed 5 bases, J shed 9 bases, and the junction held 5 bases outside the gene matches. In DNA, the CDR3 is TGTGCCAGCAGCCTACGGACAGGGAAAGCTTTCTTT. This encodes CASSLRTGKAFF. Combining the CDR3 with reference TRBV11-3 and TRBJ1-1 gives the whole variable domain EAGVVQSPRYKIIEKKQPVAFWCNPISGHNTLYWYLQNLGQGPELLIRYENEEAVDDSQLPKDRFSAERLKGVDSTLKIQPAELGDSAVYLCASSLRTGKAFFGQGTRLTVV.

The chain recombines TRBV2 with TRBJ1-2; 9 bases line up with TRBD1. The V gene end was trimmed by 2 bases and the J gene end by 5 bases; junction bases not matched to a gene: 9. CDR1 is SNHLY, CDR2 FYNNEI, per germline. This CDR3 is built from 16 residues. CDR3 in DNA: TGTGCCAGCAGTGAAAGTTGGGGACAGGGCGGGTATGGCTACACCTTC. This translates into CASSESWGQGGYGYTF.

The rearrangement joins TRBV28 to TRBJ1-2; tentative D call: TRBD1 (6 bases). Trimming stripped 7 bases from V and 7 bases from J, with 16 bases between. The CDR3 is 13 residues long. The V gene's germline CDR1 is MDHEN and CDR2 SYDVKM. In nucleotides, the CDR3 is TGTGCCAGCACCCTAGGGGGGGCACGTGGCTACACCTTC. Its protein product is CASTLGGARGYTF.

The V and J genes are TRBV6-5 and TRBJ1-2; 7 bases map to TRBD1. V dropped 8 bases and J dropped 6; count of bases not matched to a gene: 12. The CDR3 contains 14 residues. Germline V lookup: CDR1 MNHEY, CDR2 SVGAGI. CDR3 coding DNA: TGTGCCAGCTCCCCGACGACAGGGAGCAATGGCTACACCTTC. Translated, it gives CASSPTTGSNGYTF.

V and J are TRBV19 and TRBJ1-2; tentatively, D is TRBD1 (6 bases). The CDR3 has 14 amino acids. V lost 3 bases and J 2 bases, leaving 10 bases between the germline ends. The germline gives CDR1 LNHDA, CDR2 SQIVND (reference sequence). The CDR3 loop reads CASSIGRGNYGYTF. The CDR3 nucleotides are TGTGCCAGTAGTATCGGCAGGGGAAACTATGGCTACACCTTC.

The genes are TRBV19 and TRBJ1-5, with D perhaps TRBD1 (5 bases). From germline, CDR1 is LNHDA and CDR2 SQIVND (reference sequence). The CDR3 has 14 residues. V lost 4 bases to trimming and J lost 4 bases, with 11 bases between them. The CDR3 loop reads CASSKYGTNQPQHF. The CDR3 DNA reads as TGTGCCAGTAGTAAGTATGGGACTAATCAGCCCCAGCATTTT.

This clone was detected only a few times. The chain recombines TRBV10-3 with TRBJ2-1, with a tentative D call TRBD1 (6 bases). Germline lookup yields CDR1 ENHRY and CDR2 SYGVKD. The CDR3 loop spans 14 amino acids. With 10 bases removed from V and 5 bases from J, the gap between germline ends came to 18 bases. CDR3 region: CATEDSSQDNEQFF. The CDR3 DNA reads as TGTGCCACCGAGGACAGTTCCCAGGACAATGAGCAGTTCTTC.

This clone has a single count. This chain joins TRBV3-1 (or the pseudogene TRBV3-2) and TRBJ2-1; TRBD2 is a possible D gene (7 bases). The CDR3 is 14 residues long. Germline V gene lookup returns CDR1 LGHDT and CDR2 YNNKEL (reference sequence). V lost 10 bases and J 6 bases, leaving 19 bases between the germline ends. The CDR3 here is CATSGAGDLNEQFF. For the CDR3, the DNA is TGTGCCACCTCAGGGGCGGGAGACCTCAATGAGCAGTTCTTC.

The V gene is TRBV29-1, the J gene TRBJ2-1, with 9 bases lining up with TRBD2. CDR3 length: 13 amino acids. The ends lost 6 bases at V and 9 bases at J; junction bases unmatched: 9. The germline gives CDR1 SQVTM, CDR2 ANQGSEA. CDR3 nucleotides: TGCAGCGTGGGCGGGGGGGTGATCCGTGAGCAGTTCTTC. It codes for CSVGGGVIREQFF.

The chain carries TRBV7-8 and TRBJ2-3; 7 nucleotides align to TRBD2. Trimming cost V 5 bases and J 6 bases; bases outside gene matches: 8. The CDR3 consists of 14 residues. Germline values: CDR1 SGHVS, CDR2 FQNEAQ. The CDR3 reads CASSLGLVGDTQYF. The CDR3 nucleotides are TGTGCCAGCAGCCTTGGACTAGTCGGTGATACGCAGTATTTT. The complete variable domain, with remaining parts taken from reference TRBV7-8 and TRBJ2-3, reads GAGVSQSPRYKVAKRGQDVALRCDPISGHVSLFWYQQALGQGPEFLTYFQNEAQLDKSGLPSDRFFAERPEGSVSTLKIQRTQQEDSAVYLCASSLGLVGDTQYFGPGTRLTVL.

This chain links TRBV24-1 with TRBJ2-5; 7 bases map to TRBD1. Germline CDR1 reads KGHDR; CDR2 reads SFDVKD. The CDR3 sequence is 15 residues long. J gave up 3 bases and V 3 bases, and 6 bases lay outside the gene matches. The CDR3 DNA is TGTGCCACCAGTGATCCCGGACAGGCAGAAGAGACCCAGTACTTC. It encodes CATSDPGQAEETQYF.

The chain combines TRBV19 with TRBJ2-1, with 7 bases aligning to TRBD2. After removal of 6 bases from V and 7 bases from J, the junction contained 9 bases not matched to a gene. From germline, CDR1 is LNHDA and CDR2 SQIVND (reference sequence). The CDR3 sequence is 14 residues long. The CDR3 DNA follows: TGTGCCAGTAGATCGTGGGAGGGTTTGAATGAGCAGTTCTTC. Protein product: CASRSWEGLNEQFF. Drawing the rest from reference TRBV19 and TRBJ2-1, the complete variable domain is DGGITQSPKYLFRKEGQNVTLSCEQNLNHDAMYWYRQDPGQGLRLIYYSQIVNDFQKGDIAEGYSVSREKKESFPLTVTSAQKNPTAFYLCASRSWEGLNEQFFGPGTRLTVL.

This clone was recorded a few times. The chain joins TRBV3-1 (or the pseudogene TRBV3-2) to TRBJ2-7; D perhaps matches TRBD2 (5 bases). Deletions cut 1 base from V and 5 bases from J, with 15 bases between. CDR1 is LGHDT and CDR2 is YNNKEL in the germline V gene (reference sequence). This CDR3 is 15 amino acids long. The CDR3 DNA reads as TGTGCCAGCAGCCAAGTTTGGCAACCGGGGAACGAGCAGTACTTC. Translation: CASSQVWQPGNEQYF.

The gene calls are TRBV5-1 and TRBJ2-3; 7 bases line up with TRBD1. V lost 7 bases to trimming and J lost 3 bases; unmatched junction nucleotides: 5. The germline V gene has CDR1 SGHRS and CDR2 YFSETQ. The CDR3 covers 13 residues. CDR3 amino acids: CASAKGATDTQYF. The CDR3 DNA reads as TGCGCCAGCGCAAAGGGGGCTACAGATACGCAGTATTTT.

The chain joins TRBV25-1 to TRBJ2-1; 16 nucleotides line up with TRBD2. V shed 2 bases, J shed 13 bases, and the junction held 5 bases outside the gene matches. The CDR3 extends over 15 amino acids. Germline values: CDR1 MGHDK, CDR2 SYGVNS. CDR3 in DNA: TGTGCCAGCAGTGAAAGGGGACTAGCGGGAGGGCCTCAGTTCTTC. The encoded protein is CASSERGLAGGPQFF.

The genes are TRBV14 and TRBJ2-3; the D gene is possibly TRBD1 (6 bases). This CDR3 has 15 residues. V shed 6 bases and J shed 3 bases, with 16 bases lying between them. Germline V gives CDR1 SGHDN, CDR2 FVKESK. The CDR3 loop is CASSQNLGGTDTQYF. The CDR3, as DNA: TGTGCCAGCAGTCAGAACCTAGGGGGAACAGATACGCAGTATTTT.

The chain employs TRBV27 and TRBJ1-2; D unresolved. V dropped 4 bases and J dropped 3 bases, with 12 bases sitting between them. Germline V gene lookup returns CDR1 MNHEY and CDR2 SMNVEV (reference sequence). The CDR3 is 14 residues long. The CDR3 reads CASSWAPLDYGYTF. The CDR3 DNA follows: TGTGCCAGCAGTTGGGCTCCGTTGGACTATGGCTACACCTTC.

This clone came up once. V is TRBV28 and J is TRBJ1-5; D gene unclear. V lost 4 bases and J lost 6, with 7 bases in between. CDR3 length: 12 residues. Germline lookup yields CDR1 MDHEN and CDR2 SYDVKM. The CDR3 is CASSWSGQPQHF. Here the CDR3 DNA reads TGTGCCAGCAGTTGGTCGGGTCAGCCCCAGCATTTT.

V is TRBV28 and J is TRBJ2-2; 13 positions match TRBD2. CDR3 length: 13 residues. CDR1 MDHEN and CDR2 SYDVKM come from the germline V gene. The J segment lost 7 bases and the V segment lost 9 bases, leaving 2 bases of the junction unmatched. DNA for the CDR3: TGTGCCAGTGGACTAGCGGGAGTCGGGGAGCTGTTTTTT. Residues: CASGLAGVGELFF.

The genes are TRBV27 and TRBJ1-4, with D possibly TRBD1 on 6 matching bases. The CDR3 extends over 16 amino acids. Trimming took 4 bases from V and 5 from J, leaving 17 bases between them. Germline V gene sequence: CDR1 MNHEY, CDR2 SMNVEV (reference sequence). The CDR3 sequence: CASSSIQTGPNEKLFF. The CDR3 DNA sequence: TGTGCCAGCAGTTCAATTCAGACAGGACCCAATGAAAAACTGTTTTTT.

The table lists this clone with a count of one. The V and J genes are TRBV5-4 and TRBJ1-2; no clear D. Trimming removed 5 bases at V and 8 bases at J, with 19 bases between. Looked up from germline, CDR1 is SGHNT and CDR2 is YYREEE (reference sequence). CDR3 size: 14 residues. The CDR3 sequence: CASSTPGFGGGYTF. CDR3 in DNA: TGTGCCAGCAGTACACCGGGTTTCGGTGGAGGCTACACCTTC. The full variable domain, its missing parts supplied by reference TRBV5-4 and TRBJ1-2, is ETGVTQSPTHLIKTRGQQVTLRCSSQSGHNTVSWYQQALGQGPQFIFQYYREEENGRGNFPPRFSGLQFPNYSSELNVNALELDDSALYLCASSTPGFGGGYTFGSGTRLTVV.

The chain links TRBV28 to TRBJ2-7, with a tentative D call TRBD1 (6 bases). The CDR3 loop spans 14 amino acids. Germline V gene sequence: CDR1 MDHEN, CDR2 SYDVKM. Trimming removed 7 bases from V and 2 bases from J, with 15 bases in between. The CDR3 sequence is CASTRGGPPYEQYF. The CDR3, as DNA: TGTGCCAGCACCCGAGGGGGACCCCCCTACGAGCAGTACTTC.

The V gene is TRBV30, the J gene TRBJ2-1; maybe TRBD1 (5 bases). Looked up from germline, CDR1 is GTSNPN and CDR2 is SVGIG (reference sequence). The CDR3 has 13 amino acids. V lost 4 bases, J lost 5 bases, and 12 bases lay in between. The CDR3, as DNA: TGTGCCTGGACTGGGGCAGCAGACAATGAGCAGTTCTTC. Protein product: CAWTGAADNEQFF.

The chain recombines TRBV5-1 with TRBJ2-2; tentatively, D is TRBD1 (5 bases). There are 16 residues in the CDR3. Germline V gene sequence: CDR1 SGHRS, CDR2 YFSETQ. The V gene lost 0 bases and the J gene lost 1 base, with 10 bases spanning the gap. The CDR3 DNA reads TGCGCCAGCAGCTTGGAAGGGGCTGGGAACACCGGGGAGCTGTTTTTT. As protein: CASSLEGAGNTGELFF. The full variable domain, its missing parts supplied by reference TRBV5-1 and TRBJ2-2, is KAGVTQTPRYLIKTRGQQVTLSCSPISGHRSVSWYQQTPGQGLQFLFEYFSETQRNKGNFPGRFSGRQFSNSRSEMNVSTLELGDSALYLCASSLEGAGNTGELFFGEGSRLTVL.

The chain combines TRBV28 with TRBJ2-3, with TRBD1 identical over 7 bases. Per the germline V gene, CDR1 is MDHEN and CDR2 is SYDVKM. The length of the CDR3 is 16 residues. Trimming took 3 bases from V and 2 from J; bases not matched to a gene: 8. CDR3: CASSFRAGGNTDTQYF. CDR3 DNA: TGTGCCAGCAGTTTTAGGGCAGGGGGTAACACAGATACGCAGTATTTT.